The entry that follows covers one T cell receptor (beta chain) sequence. The V end was cut by 5 bases, the J end by 3 bases, with 10 bases between. This CDR3 comprises 13 residues. Authors' processing steps: By means of reference gene primer amplification, nucleated cell counts were estimated. Method: immunoSEQ multiplex PCR; TCRdb's copy keeps in-frame clones and lacks some. The DNA was the basis for D and trimming; V, J and clone size are from that table. The table lists about 46,000 clones, 83% of them singletons, with 5.5% to 7.5% in the top ten. This entry comes from a study of blood T cell repertoires in COVID-19. Study context: The United States, Italy and Spain supplied acute and convalescent COVID-19 samples. PBMCs, B-cell-depleted T cells, or T cells provided the cDNA or gDNA that made up the material.

This receptor was obtained from a woman aged 80 or older with acute or convalescent COVID-19. The chain has TRBV12-3 or TRBV12-4 and TRBJ1-2; D remains ambiguous. Sequenced input: peripheral blood. The CDR3 sequence is CASSPGIHYGYTF. DNA for the CDR3: TGTGCCAGCAGTCCCGGGATCCACTATGGCTACACCTTC.